The rows below give T cell receptor beta chains drawn from one sample of a study of CD8 T cells in Susac syndrome. Each CDR3 protein is one row after TCRdb ran MiXCR on the immunoSEQ multiplex PCR reads. The data show over 150,000 distinct CDR3 sequences, 90% to 95% seen once. The sample comprised CD4+ T cells from PBMCs. The source of these receptors is a human donor with multiple sclerosis. Both conserved end residues are part of each CDR3. The D gene is left open where the match is weak. Clone size is not always given. Where it is, it says once, few, many or a class for expanded clones.

CASSPPGGSSYNEQFF	TGTGCCAGCTCACCACCGGGGGGTAGCTCCTACAATGAGCAGTTCTTC	-	-	TRBV18	TRBJ2-1
CASSLDGTETGELFF	TGCGCCAGCAGCTTGGACGGGACCGAGACCGGGGAGCTGTTTTTT	few	-	TRBV5-1	TRBJ2-2
CASSQERSSGNYEQYF	TGTGCCAGCAGCCAAGAAAGGTCTAGCGGGAACTACGAGCAGTACTTC	-	TRBD2	TRBV3-1	TRBJ2-7
CASSSGTSGIYEQFF	TGTGCCAGCAGTTCCGGGACTAGCGGGATCTATGAGCAGTTCTTC	-	TRBD2	TRBV28	TRBJ2-1
CASSQSGQTNYGYTF	TGCGCCAGCAGTCAATCGGGACAAACTAACTATGGCTACACCTTC	-	-	TRBV23-1	TRBJ1-2
CASSPPTGGNTGELFF	TGTGCCAGCTCACCACCTACGGGTGGGAACACCGGGGAGCTGTTTTTT	-	-	TRBV18	TRBJ2-2
CSARLGQGVPGAFF	TGCAGTGCTAGATTGGGACAGGGGGTACCGGGGGCTTTCTTT	-	TRBD1	TRBV20-1	TRBJ1-1
CASSEGLHSNQPQHF	TGTGCCAGCAGTGAGGGACTGCATAGCAATCAGCCCCAGCATTTT	-	-	TRBV6-1	TRBJ1-5
CASSLGQSNGYTF	TGTGCCAGCAGCCTGGGACAGTCTAACGGCTACACCTTC	-	TRBD1	TRBV3-1	TRBJ1-2
CASSSGAYNEQFF	TGTGCCAGCAGCTCGGGAGCCTACAATGAGCAGTTCTTC	-	-	TRBV7-3	TRBJ2-1
CASSLNQKETQYF	TGTGCCAGCAGCTTAAACCAGAAGGAGACCCAGTACTTC	-	-	TRBV5-4	TRBJ2-5
CASSPPRSPETQYF	TGTGCCAGCAGCCCCCCCAGGTCCCCAGAGACCCAGTACTTC	-	-	TRBV2	TRBJ2-5
CASSWDGARWDEQYF	TGTGCCAGCAGTTGGGACGGGGCAAGATGGGACGAGCAGTACTTC	-	-	TRBV6-2/TRBV6-3	TRBJ2-7
CASSLAVGTEYSPLHF	TGCGCCAGCAGCTTGGCCGTGGGGACAGAGTATTCACCCCTCCACTTT	-	TRBD1	TRBV5-1	TRBJ1-6
CASSEDRSTYEQYF	TGTGCCAGCAGTGAAGATCGGTCCACCTACGAGCAGTACTTC	-	-	TRBV2	TRBJ2-7
CASSAPGGGPGREQFF	TGTGCCAGCAGCGCCCCCGGGGGGGGGCCTGGTAGGGAGCAGTTCTTC	-	TRBD2	TRBV9	TRBJ2-1
CAIRDSPNQPQHF	TGTGCCATCAGGGACAGCCCCAATCAGCCCCAGCATTTT	-	-	TRBV10-3	TRBJ1-5
CASSPGGAGANVLTF	TGTGCCAGCAGCCCGGGGGGCGCTGGGGCCAACGTCCTGACTTTC	-	-	TRBV11-1	TRBJ2-6
CASIWGGYTEAFF	TGTGCCAGCATTTGGGGAGGTTATACTGAAGCTTTCTTT	-	-	TRBV6-1	TRBJ1-1
CASSERQGSGYEQYF	TGTGCCAGCAGTGAACGACAGGGATCCGGCTACGAGCAGTACTTC	-	TRBD1	TRBV2	TRBJ2-7
CASSQDERAGGSYEQYF	TGTGCCAGCAGCCAAGACGAGCGAGCGGGGGGAAGCTACGAGCAGTACTTC	-	TRBD2	TRBV3-1	TRBJ2-7
CASSLRLSSYEQYF	TGCGCCAGCAGCTTGCGCCTTAGCTCCTACGAGCAGTACTTC	-	-	TRBV5-1	TRBJ2-7
CASSPGRAASPLHF	TGTGCCAGCAGCCCCGGCAGGGCAGCTTCACCCCTCCACTTT	-	-	TRBV3-1	TRBJ1-6
CSVAGLAGGTRSYNEQFF	TGCAGCGTGGCGGGACTAGCGGGAGGAACACGCTCCTACAATGAGCAGTTCTTC	-	TRBD2	TRBV29-1	TRBJ2-1
CASSQGTAGYEQYF	TGCGCCAGCAGCCAGGGTACGGCGGGATACGAGCAGTACTTC	-	-	TRBV4-1	TRBJ2-7
CASSLGARGSRANVLTF	TGCGCCAGCAGCTTGGGTGCCAGGGGATCGAGGGCCAACGTCCTGACTTTC	-	-	TRBV5-1	TRBJ2-6
CASTLHGETAQAFF	TGCGCCAGCACACTACACGGGGAAACAGCGCAAGCTTTCTTT	once	-	TRBV5-1	TRBJ1-1
CASSAGTNYGYTF	TGTGCCAGCAGTGCAGGAACTAACTATGGCTACACCTTC	-	-	TRBV11-2	TRBJ1-2
CASSYGGTNQPQHF	TGTGCCAGCAGTTATGGGGGGACGAATCAGCCCCAGCATTTT	-	-	TRBV6-6	TRBJ1-5
CASRNTEAFF	TGTGCCAGCAGAAACACTGAAGCTTTCTTT	-	-	TRBV2	TRBJ1-1
CSARRQATQPQHF	TGCAGTGCTAGGAGGCAGGCTACACAGCCCCAGCATTTT	-	-	TRBV20-1	TRBJ1-5
CASSLGRGTPGNEQFF	TGTGCCAGCAGTTTAGGGCGGGGAACCCCCGGGAATGAGCAGTTCTTC	-	-	TRBV27	TRBJ2-1
CAISESTGNTEAFF	TGTGCCATCAGTGAGTCGACAGGGAACACTGAAGCTTTCTTT	-	-	TRBV10-3	TRBJ1-1
CAVTGSLPYEQYF	TGTGCCGTTACAGGGTCCCTCCCCTACGAGCAGTACTTC	-	-	TRBV6-5	TRBJ2-7
CASSGPTGGEAGANVLTF	TGTGCCAGCTCAGGGCCTACAGGGGGAGAGGCTGGGGCCAACGTCCTGACTTTC	-	TRBD1	TRBV18	TRBJ2-6
CASSQDHTGVYEQYF	TGCGCCAGCAGCCAAGATCATACAGGGGTCTACGAGCAGTACTTC	once	TRBD1	TRBV4-3	TRBJ2-7
CASSREVGSTEAFF	TGTGCCAGCAGCAGGGAGGTCGGTAGCACTGAAGCTTTCTTT	-	-	TRBV2	TRBJ1-1
CSVGDYSNQPQHF	TGCAGCGTTGGTGACTACAGCAATCAGCCCCAGCATTTT	few	-	TRBV29-1	TRBJ1-5
CASSTTTSGGASDTQYF	TGTGCCAGCAGTACTACGACTAGCGGGGGGGCTTCAGATACGCAGTATTTT	-	TRBD2	TRBV25-1	TRBJ2-3
CSASSPGGRTDTQYF	TGCAGTGCTAGTTCCCCGGGGGGAAGGACAGATACGCAGTATTTT	-	TRBD2	TRBV20-1	TRBJ2-3
CASRPQDRNGYTF	TGTGCCAGCAGGCCCCAGGACAGAAATGGCTACACCTTC	-	-	TRBV28	TRBJ1-2
CASSLRGGGGETQYF	TGTGCCAGCAGTTTACGGGGTGGGGGGGGAGAGACCCAGTACTTC	-	TRBD2	TRBV12-3/TRBV12-4	TRBJ2-5
CASSSGVTDTQYF	TGTGCCAGCTCGTCCGGGGTCACAGATACGCAGTATTTT	-	-	TRBV6-5	TRBJ2-3
CASSFGTGGYGYTF	TGTGCCAGCAGCTTTGGGACAGGGGGCTATGGCTACACCTTC	-	TRBD1	TRBV7-9	TRBJ1-2
CASSADGTSAYEQYF	TGCGCCAGCAGCGCCGACGGGACTAGCGCCTACGAGCAGTACTTC	-	TRBD2	TRBV5-1	TRBJ2-7
CSAPRSHEQYF	TGCAGTGCTCCCCGATCCCACGAGCAGTACTTC	-	-	TRBV20-1	TRBJ2-7
CASSPTSGARIEAFF	TGTGCCAGCAGTCCCACCTCAGGGGCCCGGATTGAAGCTTTCTTT	once	-	TRBV27	TRBJ1-1
CASSLRHVTDTQYF	TGTGCCAGCAGCTTAAGACACGTCACAGATACGCAGTATTTT	-	-	TRBV7-9	TRBJ2-3
CASSREKGVGYEQYF	TGTGCCAGCAGCCGCGAGAAGGGAGTGGGTTACGAGCAGTACTTC	-	-	TRBV27	TRBJ2-7
CAWSVLGPLGGYTF	TGTGCCTGGAGTGTACTGGGCCCCCTTGGAGGCTACACCTTC	-	-	TRBV30	TRBJ1-2
CASSLVESSSYEQYF	TGCGCCAGCAGCTTGGTGGAGTCTAGCTCCTACGAGCAGTACTTC	-	-	TRBV5-1	TRBJ2-7
CASSQNGAGSTDTQYF	TGCGCCAGCAGCCAAAATGGGGCGGGAAGCACAGATACGCAGTATTTT	once	-	TRBV4-1	TRBJ2-3
CASSQDGTSNPYEQYF	TGCGCCAGCAGCCAAGATGGGACAAGCAACCCCTACGAGCAGTACTTC	once	-	TRBV4-3	TRBJ2-7
CASSETSNQPQHF	TGTGCCAGCTCAGAGACAAGCAATCAGCCCCAGCATTTT	-	-	TRBV18	TRBJ1-5
CSATAGWGDTQYF	TGCAGTGCTACCGCGGGGTGGGGGGATACGCAGTATTTT	-	-	TRBV20-1	TRBJ2-3